The following is a T cell receptor beta chain sequence with its context. Its antigen remains unidentified. Approximately 9.7 milliliters was the volume of peripheral blood drawn from each donor. This specimen comes from a study of blood T cells in healthy people across ages. Broader study findings: Naive and antigen-experienced cells could not be conclusively compared, given unsorted PBMCs. Higher diversity and more naive CD4+ cells were features of long-lived donors, compared to aged donors.

It was with a sample-barcoded 5' primer and a J-beta primer mix that a second PCR of about 6 to 12 cycles was run. MiXCR was run by TCRdb on the 5' RACE reads, yielding one entry per CDR3 protein. The sample contains about 1 million distinct CDR3 sequences, more than 40% of which appear only once. V lost 1 base and J lost 1, with 10 bases in between. The CDR3 has 15 residues. Germline CDR1 SGHAT, CDR2 FQNNGV. The TCR was taken from a woman aged 60-70 years in good health. Sequenced: blood. The chain combines TRBV11-2 with TRBJ1-1, with D unclear. The CDR3 DNA is TGTGCCAGCAGCTTAGGGGCGAGGAAGAACACTGAAGCTTTCTTT. Its translation is CASSLGARKNTEAFF.